A selection of T cell receptor beta chains follows, all from one sample in a study of shared clonotypes between healthy human individuals. The protocol was immunoSEQ multiplex PCR, while the TCRdb copy is restricted to in-frame clones and leaves out a portion. The data contain roughly 2.5 million clones, 85% to 95% of them singletons. Specimen: naive CD4+ T cells sorted from blood. These receptor sequences come from a man aged 18 to 35 in good health. Each CDR3 is given with its conserved first and last residue. The D gene is left open where the match is weak. Expanded clones get a size class; other rows say once, few or many, or leave the size out.

abundance	len	d_gene	v_gene	j_gene	CDR3nt	CDR3aa
.	14	TRBD2	TRBV29-1	TRBJ2-3	TGCAGCGCCGAATTGGGGGGGACGAGGGATACGCAGTATTTT	CSAELGGTRDTQYF
.	14	TRBD1	TRBV6-5	TRBJ2-1	TGTGCCAGCAACAAGGGACAGGGGGCGTCGGCTCGGTTCTTC	CASNKGQGASARFF
.	16	.	TRBV6-4	TRBJ1-5	TGTGCCAACGATTCGGACAGTCTTGATAGCAATCAGCCCCAGCATTTT	CANDSDSLDSNQPQHF
once	16	TRBD1	TRBV5-4	TRBJ2-2	TGTGCCAGCAGCTTGAGGACAGGGGGCAACACCGGGGAGCTGTTTTTT	CASSLRTGGNTGELFF
few	13	TRBD1	TRBV6-5	TRBJ1-6	TGTGCCAGCAGGGGACAGCCGGGTTCACCCCTCCACTTT	CASRGQPGSPLHF
.	16	.	TRBV18	TRBJ1-1	TGTGCCAGCTCACTCAAAGCCTGGGTCGCGAACACTGAAGCTTTCTTT	CASSLKAWVANTEAFF
.	12	TRBD1	TRBV19	TRBJ2-1	TGTGCCACCCGGACAGGGAGGAATGAGCAGTTCTTC	CATRTGRNEQFF
.	14	.	TRBV5-1	TRBJ2-2	TGCGCCAGCAGCTTAGGGGCACCAACCGGGGAGCTGTTTTTT	CASSLGAPTGELFF
.	16	TRBD1	TRBV29-1	TRBJ1-2	TGCAGCGTTGATCAACAGGGGGGTTTTTTGGACTATGGCTACACCTTC	CSVDQQGGFLDYGYTF
.	15	TRBD1	TRBV11-2	TRBJ2-7	TGTGCCAGCAGCGCCTACGGGACAGGGTTGTACGAGCAGTACTTC	CASSAYGTGLYEQYF
.	14	.	TRBV19	TRBJ1-6	TGTGCCAGTAGTCTGGACGCCGATAATTCACCCCTCCACTTT	CASSLDADNSPLHF
.	14	.	TRBV7-8	TRBJ2-1	TGTGCCAGCAGCTTAACGCGCCTGAACAATGAGCAGTTCTTC	CASSLTRLNNEQFF
.	13	TRBD2	TRBV29-1	TRBJ2-3	TGCAGCGTTGTAGCGGGGGTCCCGGATACGCAGTATTTT	CSVVAGVPDTQYF
.	20	TRBD2	TRBV27	TRBJ2-7	TGTGCCAGCAGTAAAGAACCGGGACTAGCGGGGGGGGCGTTTTCCTACGAGCAGTACTTC	CASSKEPGLAGGAFSYEQYF
.	16	TRBD2	TRBV6-1	TRBJ2-7	TGTGCCAGCAGTGATTCCGTCTGGCTAGCGGGGATCGAGCAGTACTTC	CASSDSVWLAGIEQYF
.	14	.	TRBV18	TRBJ2-7	TGTGCCAGCTCACCCCTCCGGGCAGCCTACGAGCAGTACTTC	CASSPLRAAYEQYF
.	19	TRBD1	TRBV11-2	TRBJ2-1	TGTGCCAGCAGCCCAGTCATCGACAGGGGGCGAGGTAAAATCTATGAGCAGTTCTTC	CASSPVIDRGRGKIYEQFF
.	14	.	TRBV6-5	TRBJ2-1	TGTGCCAGCAATCGACAGGGGAGGGTAAATGAGCAGTTCTTC	CASNRQGRVNEQFF
.	15	.	TRBV5-6	TRBJ1-5	TGTGCCAGCAGCTTGGGTGGGACATCCCGCCAGCCCCAGCATTTT	CASSLGGTSRQPQHF
.	11	.	TRBV20-1	TRBJ2-5	TGCAGTGCCTTGACGGAAGAGACCCAGTACTTC	CSALTEETQYF
.	12	.	TRBV2	TRBJ1-1	TGTGCCAGCAGGGGAGATGACACTGAAGCTTTCTTT	CASRGDDTEAFF
.	15	TRBD1	TRBV27	TRBJ2-1	TGTGCCAGCAGTCGGACAGGGAACTCCTACAATGAGCAGTTCTTC	CASSRTGNSYNEQFF
.	15	TRBD2	TRBV6-5	TRBJ2-1	TGTGCCAGTCGTGCTAGCGGGAGTCCTTTCAATGAGCAGTTCTTC	CASRASGSPFNEQFF
.	14	TRBD1	TRBV5-6	TRBJ1-6	TGTGCCAGCAGCTTGGCAGGGGGTGGGTCACCCCTCCACTTT	CASSLAGGGSPLHF
.	18	TRBD2	TRBV7-2	TRBJ2-2	TGTGCCAGCAGCTCCTCCGGGACTAGCGGTTCGAGGGCCGGGGAGCTGTTTTTT	CASSSSGTSGSRAGELFF
.	15	TRBD1	TRBV11-1	TRBJ1-1	TGTGCCAGCAGCACGGACAGGTCCGCGAACACTGAAGCTTTCTTT	CASSTDRSANTEAFF
.	16	.	TRBV4-1	TRBJ2-3	TGCGCCAGCAGCAATACCGGGGGATTGAGCACAGATACGCAGTATTTT	CASSNTGGLSTDTQYF
once	14	TRBD1	TRBV18	TRBJ2-4	TGTGCCAGCTCACCTTCCGGGACAGGGATCATTCAGTACTTC	CASSPSGTGIIQYF
.	17	.	TRBV23-1	TRBJ1-4	TGCGCCAGCCTGCCCCCCGCAGGGGCTAAAGAGGATGAAAAACTGTTTTTT	CASLPPAGAKEDEKLFF
.	16	.	TRBV7-2	TRBJ1-5	TGTGCCAGCAGCTTAGTTTCGGGGGGATCGGGGGAGCTCCAGCATTTT	CASSLVSGGSGELQHF
.	15	.	TRBV30	TRBJ1-2	TGTGCCTGGAGTGTACGACACGGGACTTCGGATGGCTACACCTTC	CAWSVRHGTSDGYTF
.	16	.	TRBV23-1	TRBJ2-5	TGCGCCAGCAGTCGCCCCTCTAGGGAGGCTATGGAGACCCAGTACTTC	CASSRPSREAMETQYF
.	11	.	TRBV18	TRBJ1-2	TGTGCCAGCTCGGACTCGAGTGGCTACACCTTC	CASSDSSGYTF
.	14	TRBD1	TRBV7-2	TRBJ1-5	TGTGCCAGCAGCCCGACAGGGAGCAATCAGCCCCAGCATTTT	CASSPTGSNQPQHF
once	20	TRBD1	TRBV27	TRBJ2-6	TGTGCCAGCCTCAGACAGGGAAGACTAAATACACACTCTGGGGCCAACGTCCTGACTTTC	CASLRQGRLNTHSGANVLTF
.	14	TRBD1	TRBV30	TRBJ2-5	TGTGCCTTCAGCCCGGGACAGCTCCAAGAGACCCAGTACTTC	CAFSPGQLQETQYF
.	14	.	TRBV10-3	TRBJ2-4	TGTGCCATCAGTGTCGGTGCGGGCGGAAACATTCAGTACTTC	CAISVGAGGNIQYF
few	15	.	TRBV30	TRBJ1-1	TGTGCCTGGAGTGTACTTGGGGGCCTAGGGGCTGAAGCTTTCTTT	CAWSVLGGLGAEAFF
once	13	TRBD1	TRBV19	TRBJ2-1	TGTGCCAGTAGGGGACAGGGGGCGGATGAGCAGTTCTTC	CASRGQGADEQFF
.	18	TRBD2	TRBV7-9	TRBJ2-7	TGTGCCAGCAGCTGGTGGGGACTAGCGGGGGTGCGCTCCTACGAGCAGTACTTC	CASSWWGLAGVRSYEQYF
.	14	TRBD1	TRBV18	TRBJ1-2	TGTGCCAGCCTTCCGGGACAGTTTAACTATGGCTACACCTTC	CASLPGQFNYGYTF
.	17	.	TRBV19	TRBJ1-1	TGTGCCAGTAGTATTTATAGGAGCCGTCTTTTGAACACTGAAGCTTTCTTT	CASSIYRSRLLNTEAFF
.	15	TRBD1	TRBV5-1	TRBJ2-1	TGCGCCAGCAGCGCAACCGGGACAGGGGTCAATGAGCAGTTCTTC	CASSATGTGVNEQFF
.	14	.	TRBV28	TRBJ1-1	TGTGCCAGCAGTCCACACAGGGTAAACACTGAAGCTTTCTTT	CASSPHRVNTEAFF
.	15	TRBD1	TRBV7-2	TRBJ1-5	TGTGCCAGCAGCTTAAGGACAGGGGGCGATCAGCCCCAGCATTTT	CASSLRTGGDQPQHF
.	14	.	TRBV18	TRBJ2-7	TGTGCCAGCTCACCAGAACGGGGGACCTACGAGCAGTACTTC	CASSPERGTYEQYF
.	13	.	TRBV7-7	TRBJ2-5	TGTGCTAGCAGCTTAGCACTCCAAGAGACCCAGTACTTC	CASSLALQETQYF
.	15	.	TRBV4-3	TRBJ2-1	TGCGCCAGCAGCCAAGAACTAGTCCCTCCTAATGAGCAGTTCTTC	CASSQELVPPNEQFF
.	13	.	TRBV27	TRBJ2-7	TGTGCCAGCAGTTTCCGGACTCCTAACGAGCAGTACTTC	CASSFRTPNEQYF
.	11	.	TRBV11-2	TRBJ1-2	TGTGCCAGCAGCTTAGACGAGGGCTACACCTTC	CASSLDEGYTF
.	14	TRBD1	TRBV5-4	TRBJ2-7	TGTGCCAGCAGCATAGGGACAGACCGATACGAGCAGTACTTC	CASSIGTDRYEQYF